The 12 T cell receptor beta chains below come from one sample, sequenced in a study of blood T cell repertoires in COVID-19. This table comes from immunoSEQ multiplex PCR, and its TCRdb copy is limited to in-frame clones, with some not included. The sample carries about 250,000 clones, around nine tenths recorded once. Input material: PBMCs or T cells enriched from blood (not recorded which). The origin of the receptors is a young woman with acute COVID-19.

The V call is TRBV4-1, the J call TRBJ1-1; D is unresolved. Germline lookup yields CDR1 MGHRA and CDR2 YSYEKL. V lost 0 bases, J lost 3 bases, and 8 bases lay in between. The CDR3 runs 14 residues. This chain's CDR3 is CASSQDGVDTEAFF. In nucleotides, the CDR3 is TGCGCCAGCAGCCAAGACGGGGTGGACACTGAAGCTTTCTTT.

This chain uses TRBV27 with TRBJ1-4; 7 bases line up with TRBD1. The germline V gene has CDR1 MNHEY and CDR2 SMNVEV (reference sequence). Trimming cost V 3 bases and J 8 bases; bases outside gene matches: 6. CDR3 length equals 14 residues. The CDR3 loop is CASSFAGGMEKLFF. The CDR3 coding sequence is TGTGCCAGCAGTTTCGCAGGGGGTATGGAAAAACTGTTTTTT.

The rearrangement links TRBV6-5 to TRBJ2-5, with TRBD1 as a possible D gene (6 bases). This CDR3 comprises 14 residues. Germline CDR1 reads MNHEY; CDR2 reads SVGAGI. V was shortened by 2 bases and J by 4 bases, with 11 bases between the two germline ends. CDR3 in DNA: TGTGCCAGCAGTTACGCGGGCAGGGGAGAGACCCAGTACTTC. As protein: CASSYAGRGETQYF.

The V and J genes are TRBV27 and TRBJ1-5, with no clear D. The V gene's germline CDR1 is MNHEY and CDR2 SMNVEV (reference sequence). V was cut by 4 bases and J by 0 bases, with 7 bases left in between. This CDR3 is built from 14 residues. The CDR3: CASSWQYSNQPQHF. The CDR3 DNA sequence: TGTGCCAGCAGTTGGCAGTATAGCAATCAGCCCCAGCATTTT.

This clone was picked up one time. The chain joins TRBV4-1 to TRBJ1-4; D possibly corresponds to TRBD1 (6 bases). The CDR3 is 19 amino acids. Trimming removed 0 bases from V and 2 bases from J, with 19 bases in between. The V gene's germline CDR1 is MGHRA and CDR2 YSYEKL. The CDR3 protein is CASSQEPHLRGATNEKLFF. CDR3 bases: TGCGCCAGCAGCCAAGAGCCGCACCTCCGGGGGGCCACTAATGAAAAACTGTTTTTT.

This chain connects TRBV6-5 to TRBJ1-5; weak D call: TRBD1 (6 bases). CDR1 is MNHEY, CDR2 SVGAGI, per germline. V shed 6 bases and J shed 9 bases, with 15 bases lying between them. CDR3 length: 13 amino acids. The CDR3 sequence is CASSQQGAGPQHF. Written as DNA, the CDR3 is TGTGCCAGCAGCCAACAGGGCGCTGGGCCCCAGCATTTT.

The rearrangement links TRBV7-6 to TRBJ2-5; 10 bases are a match to TRBD2. Germline CDR1 SGHVS, CDR2 FNYEAQ. The CDR3 is 14 amino acids. V lost 5 bases and J lost 5; bases outside the gene matches: 5. For the CDR3, the DNA is TGTGCCAGCAGCGCTAGACTAGCGGGTGAGACCCAGTACTTC. This translates into CASSARLAGETQYF.

The rearrangement links TRBV10-3 to TRBJ2-3, with 9 bases fitting TRBD2. CDR3 length: 16 residues. Germline-derived CDR1 and CDR2 are ENHRY and SYGVKD. V lost 3 bases to trimming and J lost 5 bases; unmatched junction nucleotides: 9. The CDR3: CAISEVAGGPLDTQYF. The CDR3 DNA sequence: TGTGCCATCAGTGAAGTGGCGGGGGGGCCTTTAGATACGCAGTATTTT.

The chain links TRBV12-3 or TRBV12-4 to TRBJ1-1; TRBD1 is a possible D gene (6 bases). This CDR3 contains 11 residues. Trimming pared 3 bases from V and 8 bases from J, leaving 7 bases between. The CDR3, as DNA: TGTGCCAGCAGTTTCAGGGGAGAAGCTTTCTTT. It encodes CASSFRGEAFF.

The genes are TRBV9 and TRBJ2-5, with D possibly matching TRBD2 (6 bases). There are 13 residues in the CDR3. Deletions cut 2 bases from V and 3 bases from J, with 8 bases between. Germline-derived CDR1 and CDR2 are SGDLS and YYNGEE. Here the CDR3 reads CASSVSSEETQYF. DNA of the CDR3: TGTGCCAGCAGCGTCTCTAGCGAAGAGACCCAGTACTTC.

V and J are TRBV18 and TRBJ1-6; weak D call: TRBD1 (6 bases). This CDR3 comprises 16 residues. Trimming cost V 6 bases and J 0 bases, with 12 bases left between them. Germline assignment: CDR1 KGHSH and CDR2 LQKENI. This chain's CDR3 is CASSEQGRSYNSPLHF. In nucleotides, the CDR3 is TGTGCCAGCTCGGAACAGGGTCGCTCCTATAATTCACCCCTCCACTTT. The full variable domain, its missing parts supplied by reference TRBV18 and TRBJ1-6, is NAGVMQNPRHLVRRRGQEARLRCSPMKGHSHVYWYRQLPEEGLKFMVYLQKENIIDESGMPKERFSAEFPKEGPSILRIQQVVRGDSAAYFCASSEQGRSYNSPLHFGNGTRLTVT.

The J gene is TRBJ1-2, the V gene TRBV7-8; possible D gene TRBD1, 6 bases. Trimming removed 1 base from V and 9 bases from J, with 12 bases in between. The CDR3 is 13 residues long. Germline CDR1 reads SGHVS; CDR2 reads FQNEAQ. The DNA of the CDR3 is TGTGCCAGCAGCTTAGTTACGCAGGGGAGCTACACCTTC. It is translated as CASSLVTQGSYTF.